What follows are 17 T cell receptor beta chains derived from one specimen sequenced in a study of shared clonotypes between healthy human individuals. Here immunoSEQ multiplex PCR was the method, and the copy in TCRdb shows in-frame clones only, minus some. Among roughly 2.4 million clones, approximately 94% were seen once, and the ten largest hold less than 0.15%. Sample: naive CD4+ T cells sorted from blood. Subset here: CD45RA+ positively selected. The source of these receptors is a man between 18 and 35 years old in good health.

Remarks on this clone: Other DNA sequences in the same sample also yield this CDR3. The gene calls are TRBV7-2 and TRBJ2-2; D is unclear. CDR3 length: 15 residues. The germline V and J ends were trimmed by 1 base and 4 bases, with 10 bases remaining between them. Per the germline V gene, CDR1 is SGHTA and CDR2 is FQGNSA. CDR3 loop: CASSLGPPGTGELFF. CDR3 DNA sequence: TGTGCCAGCAGCTTAGGCCCGCCGGGCACCGGGGAGCTGTTTTTT.

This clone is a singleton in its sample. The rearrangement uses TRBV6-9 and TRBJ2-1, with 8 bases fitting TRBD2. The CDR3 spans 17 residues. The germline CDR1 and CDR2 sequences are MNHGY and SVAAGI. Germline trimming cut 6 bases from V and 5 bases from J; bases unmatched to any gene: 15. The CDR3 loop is CASSHLSRGGLNNEQFF. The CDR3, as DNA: TGTGCCAGCAGCCACCTTTCACGGGGGGGCCTCAACAATGAGCAGTTCTTC.

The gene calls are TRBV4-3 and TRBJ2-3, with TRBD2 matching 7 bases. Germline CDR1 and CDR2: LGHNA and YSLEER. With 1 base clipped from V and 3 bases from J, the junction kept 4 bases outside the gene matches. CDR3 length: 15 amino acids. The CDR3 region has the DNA TGCGCCAGCAGCCAAGCAGCGGGAAAGACAGATACGCAGTATTTT. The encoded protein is CASSQAAGKTDTQYF.

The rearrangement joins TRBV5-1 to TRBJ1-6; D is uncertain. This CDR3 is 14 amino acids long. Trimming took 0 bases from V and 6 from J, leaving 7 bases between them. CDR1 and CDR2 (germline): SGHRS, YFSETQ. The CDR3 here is CASSLERANSPLHF. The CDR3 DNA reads TGCGCCAGCAGCTTGGAAAGGGCTAATTCACCCCTCCACTTT.

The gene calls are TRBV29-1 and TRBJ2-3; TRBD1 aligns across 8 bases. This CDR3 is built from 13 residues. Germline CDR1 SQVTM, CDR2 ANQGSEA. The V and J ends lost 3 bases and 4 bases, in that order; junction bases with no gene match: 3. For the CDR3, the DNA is TGCAGCGTTGACAGGGGGCCTGCAGATACGCAGTATTTT. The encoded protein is CSVDRGPADTQYF.

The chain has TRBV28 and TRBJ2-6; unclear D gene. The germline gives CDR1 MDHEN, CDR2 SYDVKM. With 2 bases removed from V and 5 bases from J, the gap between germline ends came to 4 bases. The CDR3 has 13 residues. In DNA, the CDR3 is TGTGCCAGCAGTTTAGGCTGGGCCAACGTCCTGACTTTC. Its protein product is CASSLGWANVLTF.

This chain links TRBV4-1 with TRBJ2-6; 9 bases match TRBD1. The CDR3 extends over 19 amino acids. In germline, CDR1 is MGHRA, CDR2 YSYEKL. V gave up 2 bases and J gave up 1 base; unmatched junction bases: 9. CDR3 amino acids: CASSQRTGGAESGANVLTF. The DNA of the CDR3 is TGCGCCAGCAGCCAACGTACAGGGGGCGCTGAATCTGGGGCCAACGTCCTGACTTTC.

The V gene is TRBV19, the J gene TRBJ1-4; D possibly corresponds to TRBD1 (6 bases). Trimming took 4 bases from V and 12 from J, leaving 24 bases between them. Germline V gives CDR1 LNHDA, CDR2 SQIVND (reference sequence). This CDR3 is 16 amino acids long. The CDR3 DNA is TGTGCCAGTAGTACGTCCGGGACAAGGTTGACGGGGGAACTGTTTTTT. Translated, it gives CASSTSGTRLTGELFF.

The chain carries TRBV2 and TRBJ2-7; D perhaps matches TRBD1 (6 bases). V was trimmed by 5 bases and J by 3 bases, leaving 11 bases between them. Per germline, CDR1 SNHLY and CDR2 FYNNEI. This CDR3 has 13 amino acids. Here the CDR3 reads CASSPTGYYEQYF. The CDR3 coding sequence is TGTGCCAGCAGTCCCACAGGGTACTACGAGCAGTACTTC.

The CDR3 DNA follows: TGTGCCAGCAGGGGGGGGACAGCGTTGGTGGCTAACTATGGCTACACCTTC. This gives the protein CASRGGTALVANYGYTF. V usage is TRBV2 and J usage is TRBJ1-2; 7 nucleotides line up with TRBD1. CDR1 is SNHLY, CDR2 FYNNEI, per germline. The V and J ends lost 6 bases and 0 bases, in that order; junction bases with no gene match: 13. CDR3 length: 17 residues.

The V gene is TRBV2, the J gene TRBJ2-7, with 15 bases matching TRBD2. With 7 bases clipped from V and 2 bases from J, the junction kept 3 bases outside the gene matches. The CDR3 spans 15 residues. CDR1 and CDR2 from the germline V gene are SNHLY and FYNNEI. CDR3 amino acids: CASTRTSGRAYEQYF. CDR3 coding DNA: TGTGCCAGCACCAGGACTAGCGGGAGGGCCTACGAGCAGTACTTC.

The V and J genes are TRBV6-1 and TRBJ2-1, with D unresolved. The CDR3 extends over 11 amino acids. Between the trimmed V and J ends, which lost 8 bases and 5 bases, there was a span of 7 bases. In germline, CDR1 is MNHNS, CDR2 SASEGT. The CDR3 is CASRSNNEQFF. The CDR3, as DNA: TGTGCCAGCCGCTCAAACAATGAGCAGTTCTTC.

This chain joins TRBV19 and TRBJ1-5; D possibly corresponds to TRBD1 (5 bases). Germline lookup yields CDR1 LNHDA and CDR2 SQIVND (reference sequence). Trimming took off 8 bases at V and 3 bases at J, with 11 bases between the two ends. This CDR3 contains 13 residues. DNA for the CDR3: TGTGCCAGTGGGGACTCGAACAATCAGCCCCAGCATTTT. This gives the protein CASGDSNNQPQHF. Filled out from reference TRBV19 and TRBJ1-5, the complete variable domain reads DGGITQSPKYLFRKEGQNVTLSCEQNLNHDAMYWYRQDPGQGLRLIYYSQIVNDFQKGDIAEGYSVSREKKESFPLTVTSAQKNPTAFYLCASGDSNNQPQHFGDGTRLSIL.

CDR3 nucleotide sequence: TGTGCCAGCAGCTTCGAAGTACAAGAGACCCAGTACTTC. Encoded protein: CASSFEVQETQYF. The chain is built from TRBV11-2 and TRBJ2-5; no reliable D call. V was trimmed by 3 bases and J by 2 bases, leaving 7 bases between them. The CDR3 is 13 residues long. CDR1 is SGHAT and CDR2 is FQNNGV in the germline V gene.

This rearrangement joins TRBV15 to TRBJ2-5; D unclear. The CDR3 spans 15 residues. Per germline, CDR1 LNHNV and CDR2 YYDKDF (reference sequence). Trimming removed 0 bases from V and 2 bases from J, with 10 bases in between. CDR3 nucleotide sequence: TGTGCCACCAGCAGAGATCTAACCAGTCAAGAGACCCAGTACTTC. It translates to CATSRDLTSQETQYF.

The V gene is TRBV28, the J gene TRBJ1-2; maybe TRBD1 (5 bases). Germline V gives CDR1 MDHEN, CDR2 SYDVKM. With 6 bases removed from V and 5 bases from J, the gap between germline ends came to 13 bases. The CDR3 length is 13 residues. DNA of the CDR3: TGTGCCAGCAGACCCACAGGCCTATATGGCTACACCTTC. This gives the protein CASRPTGLYGYTF.

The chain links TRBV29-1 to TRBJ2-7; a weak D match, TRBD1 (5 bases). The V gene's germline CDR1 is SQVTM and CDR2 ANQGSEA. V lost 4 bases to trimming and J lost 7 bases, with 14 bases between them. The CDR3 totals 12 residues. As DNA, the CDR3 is TGCAGCGTTGGGCAGTGGGGCGGAGAGCAGTACTTC. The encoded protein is CSVGQWGGEQYF.